This is a list of T cell receptor beta chains from one sample in a study of cytotoxic CD8 clonotypes in ibrutinib-treated CLL. Sequencing used immunoSEQ multiplex PCR; TCRdb keeps in-frame clones, though not all of them. The sample includes around 310,000 clones, almost 80% of them seen just once. Sequences were derived from PBMCs, sampled before ibrutinib treatment. The receptors shown here come from a human donor with chronic lymphocytic leukemia. Both conserved end residues are part of each CDR3. A D gene is named only where the DNA matches it firmly. Clone size is given for some rows only: seen once, a few or many times, or a class if the clone is expanded.

cdr3_aa cdr3_nt d_call v_call clone_size j_call
CSVLRQGAFSSYEQYF TGCAGCGTCCTGAGACAGGGGGCTTTCAGTTCCTACGAGCAGTACTTC TRBD1 TRBV29-1 once TRBJ2-7
CASSFPGVVSDGYTF TGTGCCAGCAGCTTTCCAGGGGTAGTAAGTGATGGCTACACCTTC NA TRBV5-4 NA TRBJ1-2
CASSPDRDEKLFF TGTGCCAGCAGCCCAGACAGGGATGAAAAACTGTTTTTT TRBD1 TRBV7-8 NA TRBJ1-4
CASSALGLAGVFADTQYF TGTGCCAGCAGCGCCCTGGGACTAGCGGGAGTTTTTGCGGATACGCAGTATTTT TRBD2 TRBV7-2 NA TRBJ2-3
CAWRGLAGAKQFF TGTGCCTGGAGGGGACTAGCGGGAGCTAAGCAGTTCTTC TRBD2 TRBV30 NA TRBJ2-1
CASSGTGDPGNTIYF TGCGCCAGCAGCGGAACAGGGGATCCTGGAAACACCATATATTTT TRBD1 TRBV5-1 NA TRBJ1-3
CASIDSGSSYEQYF TGTGCCAGCATAGACTCTGGGAGCTCCTACGAGCAGTACTTC NA TRBV7-9 NA TRBJ2-7
CASRLGLAGGPYEQYF TGTGCCAGCAGACTGGGACTAGCGGGAGGACCCTACGAGCAGTACTTC TRBD2 TRBV27 NA TRBJ2-7
CASSLFASGRGVHNEQFF TGTGCCAGCAGCTTATTTGCTAGCGGGAGAGGGGTCCACAATGAGCAGTTCTTC TRBD2 TRBV7-8 NA TRBJ2-1
CASSIGTLYDSNQPQHF TGTGCCAGTAGTATTGGCACCCTCTACGATAGCAATCAGCCCCAGCATTTT NA TRBV19 NA TRBJ1-5
CASSYSNKYQETQYF TGTGCCAGCAGTTACTCGAACAAGTACCAAGAGACCCAGTACTTC NA TRBV6-5 once TRBJ2-5
CASSILMNYNTGELFF TGTGCCAGCTCAATCCTGATGAATTATAACACCGGGGAGCTGTTTTTT NA TRBV18 once TRBJ2-2
CASSLGLRGPGEQYF TGCGCCAGCAGCTTGGGGCTCAGGGGCCCGGGGGAGCAGTACTTC NA TRBV5-1 NA TRBJ2-7
CASSPRVEKTGELFF TGTGCCAGCAGCCCTAGGGTCGAAAAGACCGGGGAGCTGTTTTTT NA TRBV7-3 NA TRBJ2-2
CASSGHRDRAVANTGELFF TGTGCCAGCAGTGGACACCGGGACAGGGCGGTGGCGAACACCGGGGAGCTGTTTTTT TRBD1 TRBV6-1 NA TRBJ2-2
CASSRPGGEQFF TGTGCCAGCAGCCGACCGGGTGGTGAGCAGTTCTTC NA TRBV6-6 many TRBJ2-1
CASSPGTIGMNTEAFF TGCGCCAGCAGCCCTGGGACAATCGGGATGAACACTGAAGCTTTCTTT NA TRBV5-1 NA TRBJ1-1
CASSLFAGGEQYF TGTGCCAGCAGCTTGTTTGCCGGAGGCGAGCAGTACTTC NA TRBV5-4 NA TRBJ2-7
CASSGKGKNYGYTF TGTGCCAGCAGCGGTAAGGGGAAAAACTATGGCTACACCTTC NA TRBV9 NA TRBJ1-2
CASSQTSDTQYF TGTGCCAGCAGCCAGACCTCAGATACGCAGTATTTT NA TRBV7-3 NA TRBJ2-3
CASSVGIAGSVETQYF TGTGCCAGCAGCGTAGGAATAGCGGGATCTGTAGAGACCCAGTACTTC TRBD2 TRBV9 NA TRBJ2-5
CASSELWRWDHGYTF TGTGCCAGCAGTGAATTATGGCGGTGGGACCATGGCTACACCTTC NA TRBV25-1 NA TRBJ1-2
CATSQAGELFF TGTGCCACCAGCCAGGCCGGGGAGCTGTTTTTT NA TRBV15 few TRBJ2-2
CAWSRGTGPGYGYTF TGTGCCTGGAGTCGCGGGACAGGCCCCGGCTATGGCTACACCTTC TRBD1 TRBV30 NA TRBJ1-2
CASRPQSTNEKLFF TGTGCCAGCAGGCCACAGTCAACTAATGAAAAACTGTTTTTT NA TRBV27 NA TRBJ1-4
CASSQRDTQYF TGTGCCAGCTCACAGAGAGATACGCAGTATTTT NA TRBV18 NA TRBJ2-3
CASSPGLAGEVETQYF TGTGCCAGCAGCCCGGGACTAGCGGGAGAAGTGGAGACCCAGTACTTC TRBD2 TRBV7-9 NA TRBJ2-5
CASRWGGTANTGELFF TGTGCCAGCAGGTGGGGGGGCACAGCGAACACCGGGGAGCTGTTTTTT NA TRBV2 once TRBJ2-2
CASSPGEGAGANVLTF TGTGCCAGCAGCCCAGGGGAGGGAGCTGGGGCCAACGTCCTGACTTTC NA TRBV9 NA TRBJ2-6
CASSLAGAINEQFF TGTGCCAGCAGCTTAGCAGGAGCGATCAATGAGCAGTTCTTC NA TRBV11-3 NA TRBJ2-1